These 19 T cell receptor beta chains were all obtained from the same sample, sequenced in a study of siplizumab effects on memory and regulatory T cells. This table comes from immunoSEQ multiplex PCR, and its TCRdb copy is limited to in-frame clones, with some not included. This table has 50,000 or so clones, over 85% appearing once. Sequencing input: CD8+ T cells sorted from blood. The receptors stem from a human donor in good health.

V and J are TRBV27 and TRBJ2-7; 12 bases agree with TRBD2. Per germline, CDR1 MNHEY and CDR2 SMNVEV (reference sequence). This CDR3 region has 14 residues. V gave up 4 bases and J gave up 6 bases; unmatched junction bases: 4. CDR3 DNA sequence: TGTGCCAGCAGTTCGACTAGCGGGAGCGGCGAGCAGTACTTC. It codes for CASSSTSGSGEQYF.

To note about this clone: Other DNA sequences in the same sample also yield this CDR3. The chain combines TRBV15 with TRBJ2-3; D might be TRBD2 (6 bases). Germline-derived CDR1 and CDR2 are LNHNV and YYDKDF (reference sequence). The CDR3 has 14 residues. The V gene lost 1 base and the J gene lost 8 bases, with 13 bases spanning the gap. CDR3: CATSRGDGSGTQYF. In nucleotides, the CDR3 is TGTGCCACCAGCAGAGGAGACGGGAGTGGTACGCAGTATTTT.

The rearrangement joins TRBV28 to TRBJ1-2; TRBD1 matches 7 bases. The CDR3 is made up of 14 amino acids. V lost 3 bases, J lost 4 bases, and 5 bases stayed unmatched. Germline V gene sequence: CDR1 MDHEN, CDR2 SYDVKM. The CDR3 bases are TGTGCCAGCAGTTTTATTGGGACAGCCTATGGCTACACCTTC. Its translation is CASSFIGTAYGYTF.

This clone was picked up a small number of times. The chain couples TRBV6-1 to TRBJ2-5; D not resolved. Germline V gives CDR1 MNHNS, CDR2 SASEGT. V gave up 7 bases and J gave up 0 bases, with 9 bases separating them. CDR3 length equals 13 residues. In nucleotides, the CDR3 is TGTGCCAGCACGGCCCCCAACCAAGAGACCCAGTACTTC. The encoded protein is CASTAPNQETQYF.

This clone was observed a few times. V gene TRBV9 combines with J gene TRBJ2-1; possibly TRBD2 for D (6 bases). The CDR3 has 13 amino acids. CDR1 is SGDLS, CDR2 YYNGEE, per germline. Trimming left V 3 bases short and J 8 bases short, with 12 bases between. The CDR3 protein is CASSGLESHEQFF. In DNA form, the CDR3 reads TGTGCCAGCAGCGGACTAGAATCCCATGAGCAGTTCTTC.

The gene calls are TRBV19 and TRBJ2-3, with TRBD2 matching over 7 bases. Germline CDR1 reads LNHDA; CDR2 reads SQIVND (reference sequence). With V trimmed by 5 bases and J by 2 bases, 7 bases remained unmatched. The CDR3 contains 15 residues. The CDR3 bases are TGTGCCAGTAGTTGGGCCCTAGCGGACACAGATACGCAGTATTTT. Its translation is CASSWALADTDTQYF. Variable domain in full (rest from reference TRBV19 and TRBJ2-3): DGGITQSPKYLFRKEGQNVTLSCEQNLNHDAMYWYRQDPGQGLRLIYYSQIVNDFQKGDIAEGYSVSREKKESFPLTVTSAQKNPTAFYLCASSWALADTDTQYFGPGTRLTVL.

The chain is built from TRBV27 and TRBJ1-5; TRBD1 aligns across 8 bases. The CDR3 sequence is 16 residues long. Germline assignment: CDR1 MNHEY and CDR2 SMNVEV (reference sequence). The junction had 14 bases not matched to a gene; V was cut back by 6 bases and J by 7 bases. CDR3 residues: CASSTHSRGRLQPQHF. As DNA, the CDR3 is TGTGCCAGCAGCACCCATTCCAGGGGGCGGTTACAGCCCCAGCATTTT.

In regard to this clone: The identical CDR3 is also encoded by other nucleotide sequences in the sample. The CDR3 region is CASSLFPPDSGDPPDTQYF. For the CDR3, the DNA is TGTGCCAGCAGCTTGTTCCCCCCGGATAGCGGAGATCCCCCAGATACGCAGTATTTT. The chain links TRBV5-6 to TRBJ2-3; a weak D match, TRBD2 (6 bases). This CDR3 region has 19 residues. CDR1 SGHDT and CDR2 YYEEEE come from the germline V gene. Trimming took 1 base from V and 4 from J, leaving 25 bases between them.

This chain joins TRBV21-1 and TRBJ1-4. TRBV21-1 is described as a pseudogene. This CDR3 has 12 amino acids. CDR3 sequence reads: CAARILDEKLFF. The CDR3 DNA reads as TGTGCCGCCCGAATTTTGGACGAAAAACTGTTTTTT.

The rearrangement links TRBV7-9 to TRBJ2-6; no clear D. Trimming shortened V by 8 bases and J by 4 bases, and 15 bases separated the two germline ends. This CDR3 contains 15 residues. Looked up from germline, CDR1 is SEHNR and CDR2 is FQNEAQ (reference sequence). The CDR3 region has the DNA TGTGCCAGCTCCCCCGTTACGTCCGGGGCCAACGTCCTGACTTTC. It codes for CASSPVTSGANVLTF.

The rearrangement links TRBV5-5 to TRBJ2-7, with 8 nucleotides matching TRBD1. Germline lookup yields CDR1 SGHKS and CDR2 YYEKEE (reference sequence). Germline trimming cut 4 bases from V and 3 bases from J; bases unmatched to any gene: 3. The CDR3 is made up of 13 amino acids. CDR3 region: CASSPDRVYEQYF. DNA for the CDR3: TGTGCCAGCAGCCCGGACAGGGTCTACGAGCAGTACTTC.

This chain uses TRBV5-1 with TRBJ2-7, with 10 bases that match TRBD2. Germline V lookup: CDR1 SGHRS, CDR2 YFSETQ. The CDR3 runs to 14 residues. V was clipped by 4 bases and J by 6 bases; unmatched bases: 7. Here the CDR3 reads CASSPSGRVFEQYF. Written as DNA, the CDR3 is TGCGCCAGCAGCCCCAGCGGGAGGGTCTTCGAGCAGTACTTC.

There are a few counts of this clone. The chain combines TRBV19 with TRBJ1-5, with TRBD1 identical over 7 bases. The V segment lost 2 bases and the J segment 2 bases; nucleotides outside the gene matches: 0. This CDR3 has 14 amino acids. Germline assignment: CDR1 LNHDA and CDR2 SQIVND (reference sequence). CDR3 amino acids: CASSIQGGNQPQHF. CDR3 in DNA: TGTGCCAGTAGTATACAGGGGGGCAATCAGCCCCAGCATTTT.

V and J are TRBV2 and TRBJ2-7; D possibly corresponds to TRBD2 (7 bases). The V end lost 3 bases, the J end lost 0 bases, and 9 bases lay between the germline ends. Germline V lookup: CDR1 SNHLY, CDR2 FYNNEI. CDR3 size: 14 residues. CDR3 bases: TGTGCCAGCAGTGACGGGGGGCTCTCCTACGAGCAGTACTTC. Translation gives CASSDGGLSYEQYF.

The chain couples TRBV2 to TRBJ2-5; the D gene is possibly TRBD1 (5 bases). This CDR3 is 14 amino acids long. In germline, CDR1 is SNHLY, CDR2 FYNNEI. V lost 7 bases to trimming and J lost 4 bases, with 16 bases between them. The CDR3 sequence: CASIKTESGETQYF. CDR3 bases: TGTGCCAGCATAAAGACAGAATCTGGAGAGACCCAGTACTTC.

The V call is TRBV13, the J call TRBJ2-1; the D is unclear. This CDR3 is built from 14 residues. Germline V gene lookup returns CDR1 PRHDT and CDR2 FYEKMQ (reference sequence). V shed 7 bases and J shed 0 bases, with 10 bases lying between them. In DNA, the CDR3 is TGTGCCAGCAATCAAGCTAGCTCCTACAATGAGCAGTTCTTC. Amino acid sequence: CASNQASSYNEQFF. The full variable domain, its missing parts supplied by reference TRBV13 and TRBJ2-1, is AAGVIQSPRHLIKEKRETATLKCYPIPRHDTVYWYQQGPGQDPQFLISFYEKMQSDKGSIPDRFSAQQFSDYHSELNMSSLELGDSALYFCASNQASSYNEQFFGPGTRLTVL.

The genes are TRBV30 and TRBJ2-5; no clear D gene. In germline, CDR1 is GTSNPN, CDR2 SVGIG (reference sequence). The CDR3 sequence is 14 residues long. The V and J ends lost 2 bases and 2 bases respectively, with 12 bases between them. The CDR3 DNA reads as TGTGCCTGGAGTCAAACCGGGCTACAAGAGACCCAGTACTTC. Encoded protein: CAWSQTGLQETQYF.

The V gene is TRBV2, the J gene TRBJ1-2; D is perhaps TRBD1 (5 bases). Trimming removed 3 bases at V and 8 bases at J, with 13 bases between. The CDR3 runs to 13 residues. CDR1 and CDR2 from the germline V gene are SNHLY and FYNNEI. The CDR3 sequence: CASSDAGTWGYTF. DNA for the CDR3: TGTGCCAGCAGTGACGCAGGGACTTGGGGCTACACCTTC.

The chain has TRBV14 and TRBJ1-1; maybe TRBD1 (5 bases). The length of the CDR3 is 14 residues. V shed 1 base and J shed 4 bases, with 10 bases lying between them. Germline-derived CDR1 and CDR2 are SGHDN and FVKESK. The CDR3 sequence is CASSQGRGFTEAFF. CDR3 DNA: TGTGCCAGCAGCCAAGGTCGGGGGTTCACTGAAGCTTTCTTT.